This T cell receptor beta chain derives from a study of T cell responses to AZD1222 COVID-19 vaccine. The CDR3 covers 15 residues. Trimming shortened V by 5 bases and J by 6 bases, and 14 bases separated the two germline ends. CDR1 is MNHEY and CDR2 is SMNVEV in the germline V gene (reference sequence). Sequenced by immunoSEQ multiplex PCR; TCRdb stores in-frame clones only, minus some. The sample lists roughly 140,000 clones, roughly 90% occurring once. V usage is TRBV27 and J usage is TRBJ1-6; the D gene is possibly TRBD1 (5 bases). This receptor was identified in an adult in good health. Specimen: peripheral blood, collected on day 0 of AZD1222 vaccination. Written as DNA, the CDR3 is TGTGCCAGCAGTCGTTTAGACAGCGTTAATTCACCCCTCCACTTT. It specifies CASSRLDSVNSPLHF.